The 13 T cell receptor beta chains below were found in one sample sequenced in a study of T-cell reconstitution after alpha-beta-depleted transplantation in children. Preparation of the TCRbeta library was carried out with unique molecular identifiers. TCRdb processed the PCR reads anew with MiXCR; each CDR3 protein has one entry. The sample records 200,000 to 250,000 distinct CDR3 sequences, just under 8.5% being singletons. The sequencing used PBMCs, mostly from graft donor cells, collected 180 days after TCRalphabeta/CD19-depleted stem cell transplant. Every receptor here comes from a male patient between 5 and 17 years old who had a stem cell transplant for acute lymphoblastic leukemia, so the T cells may come from the graft donor.

Ten or more counts support this clonotype. The chain combines TRBV3-1 with TRBJ2-1; TRBD2 matches 11 bases. With 4 bases clipped from V and 6 bases from J, the junction kept 14 bases outside the gene matches. The CDR3 totals 18 residues. In germline, CDR1 is LGHDT, CDR2 YNNKEL (reference sequence). The CDR3 coding sequence is TGTGCCAGCAGCCGACACCCAATTAGCGGGAGGGTAAGCAATGAGCAGTTCTTC. This encodes CASSRHPISGRVSNEQFF.

This clonotype was picked up many times. The chain links TRBV5-1 to TRBJ2-1; D perhaps matches TRBD1 (6 bases). Trimming cost V 0 bases and J 6 bases, with 10 bases left between them. Germline CDR1 and CDR2: SGHRS and YFSETQ. CDR3 length: 14 amino acids. The CDR3 nucleotides are TGCGCCAGCAGCTTGGGGACAGCCGCCAATGAGCAGTTCTTC. It is translated as CASSLGTAANEQFF.

This clonotype was counted at least ten times. CDR3 coding DNA: TGTGCCACCAGTGGGCCGGGCGGTGAGCAGTTCTTC. Translation gives CATSGPGGEQFF. The genes are TRBV24-1 and TRBJ2-1, with D uncertain. Germline V gene sequence: CDR1 KGHDR, CDR2 SFDVKD. This CDR3 is built from 12 residues. Trimming took 5 bases from V and 9 from J, leaving 10 bases between them.

This clonotype was counted many times. The gene calls are TRBV20-1 and TRBJ2-3, with TRBD2 identical over 11 bases. J lost 4 bases, V lost 0 bases, and 3 bases had no gene match. From germline, CDR1 is DFQATT and CDR2 SNEGSKA (reference sequence). This CDR3 contains 15 residues. The CDR3 DNA is TGCAGTGCTAGAGAGTCTAGCGGGAGGTCAGATACGCAGTATTTT. As protein: CSARESSGRSDTQYF.

In this sample, this clonotype turned up many times. V gene TRBV20-1 combines with J gene TRBJ2-1, with a tentative D call TRBD2 (5 bases). CDR3 size: 11 residues. CDR1 is DFQATT, CDR2 SNEGSKA, per germline (reference sequence). The V and J ends lost 5 bases and 6 bases respectively, with 8 bases between them. CDR3 residues: CSAAGGNEQFF. The CDR3, as DNA: TGCAGTGCTGCGGGTGGCAATGAGCAGTTCTTC.

The chain carries TRBV11-2 and TRBJ2-3; D uncertain. V was clipped by 5 bases and J by 0 bases, with 9 bases between them. The CDR3 covers 14 residues. Germline values: CDR1 SGHAT, CDR2 FQNNGV. The CDR3 nucleotides read TGTGCCAGCAGCCCACGACCCAGCACAGATACGCAGTATTTT. It yields the protein CASSPRPSTDTQYF.

This clonotype was found many times. This sequence joins TRBV5-1 and TRBJ2-7; D not certain. The CDR3 spans 13 residues. V dropped 5 bases and J dropped 1 base, with 10 bases sitting between them. The germline gives CDR1 SGHRS, CDR2 YFSETQ. The CDR3 loop is CASREPHSYEQYF. Here the CDR3 DNA reads TGCGCCAGCAGGGAGCCGCATTCCTACGAGCAGTACTTC.

This clonotype occurred many times. This chain joins TRBV7-3 and TRBJ2-1; the D call may be TRBD1 or TRBD2 (6 bases each). CDR1 and CDR2 from the germline V gene are SGHTA and FQGTGA. The CDR3 is 15 amino acids. V lost 3 bases, J lost 5 bases, and 14 bases lay in between. The CDR3 protein is CASSFLGGHNNEQFF. CDR3 DNA sequence: TGTGCCAGCAGCTTCTTGGGGGGCCACAACAATGAGCAGTTCTTC. Supplemented by reference TRBV7-3 and TRBJ2-1, the full variable domain reads GAGVSQTPSNKVTEKGKYVELRCDPISGHTALYWYRQSLGQGPEFLIYFQGTGAADDSGLPNDRFFAVRPEGSVSTLKIQRTERGDSAVYLCASSFLGGHNNEQFFGPGTRLTVL.

This clonotype has ten or more counts. The CDR3 DNA reads as TGTGCCAGCAGCGACAGTTCTGGCTACACCTTC. It yields the protein CASSDSSGYTF. The chain employs TRBV28 and TRBJ1-2; D might be TRBD1 (5 bases). Germline CDR1 reads MDHEN; CDR2 reads SYDVKM. The ends were cut back, 6 bases at V and 7 bases at J, with 9 bases in the middle. This CDR3 is 11 amino acids long.

This clonotype was seen only once. The CDR3 protein is CASSYLPSSYEQYF. The CDR3 region has the DNA TGTGCCAGCAGTTACCTCCCTAGCTCCTACGAGCAGTACTTC. The chain is built from TRBV6-5 and TRBJ2-7; D call uncertain. The CDR3 is made up of 14 amino acids. Germline assignment: CDR1 MNHEY and CDR2 SVGAGI. The V end was cut by 2 bases, the J end by 0 bases, with 8 bases between.

Of note for this clonotype: This may stem from a read error, because a much larger clone lies one nucleotide away. The chain employs TRBV28 and TRBJ1-5; D is ambiguous. This CDR3 spans 15 amino acids. In germline, CDR1 is MDHEN, CDR2 SYDVKM. The CDR3 loop is CASSLFRTQNPPQHF. CDR3 bases: TGTGCCAGCAGTTTATTTAGAACTCAAAATCCGCCCCAGCATTTT.

Details on this clonotype: It may be a read error: a sequence one base away is much more abundant. The rearrangement uses TRBV9 and TRBJ2-1; 8 bases are a match to TRBD2. Per germline, CDR1 SGDLS and CDR2 YYNGEE. The CDR3 consists of 15 residues. The CDR3 sequence is CAGSAGGAGYNEQFF. As DNA, the CDR3 is TGTGCCGGCAGCGCCGGGGGGGCGGGGTACAATGAGCAGTTCTTC.

The sample holds many counts of this clonotype. V gene TRBV5-5 combines with J gene TRBJ2-2; TRBD1 matches 8 bases. Germline CDR1 is SGHKS and CDR2 is YYEKEE (reference sequence). The V segment lost 1 base and the J segment 5 bases; nucleotides outside the gene matches: 4. This CDR3 is 15 amino acids long. The DNA for the CDR3 is TGTGCCAGCAGCTTGTGGACAGGGCCTACCGGGGAGCTGTTTTTT. Protein sequence: CASSLWTGPTGELFF.